This T cell receptor beta chain was sequenced for a study of cytomegalovirus exposure and HLA in healthy donors. Concerning this clone itself: Its matching antigen is unknown.

Trimming took 3 bases from V and 12 from J; bases not matched to a gene: 5. This CDR3 has 13 residues. Looked up from germline, CDR1 is MRHNA and CDR2 is SNTAGT. PCR employed 60 Vbeta and 13 Jbeta primers. Profiled with immunoSEQ multiplex PCR; TCRdb holds only in-frame clones, not every one. The table shows some 140,000 clones, with 70% to 90% occurring only once. Nominally healthy donors provided the samples, though records likely missed some immune exposures. Notes on the study in general: Analyzed later, most CMV-associated TCR beta chains appeared HLA-restricted.

The chain combines TRBV6-4 with TRBJ2-1; 10 bases fit TRBD2. Source material: PBMCs. The receptor was derived from a man aged 40-49 years in good health and CMV-seronegative. The CDR3 loop reads CASSEDASGRQFF. CDR3 coding DNA: TGTGCCAGCAGTGAGGACGCTAGCGGGAGGCAGTTCTTC.